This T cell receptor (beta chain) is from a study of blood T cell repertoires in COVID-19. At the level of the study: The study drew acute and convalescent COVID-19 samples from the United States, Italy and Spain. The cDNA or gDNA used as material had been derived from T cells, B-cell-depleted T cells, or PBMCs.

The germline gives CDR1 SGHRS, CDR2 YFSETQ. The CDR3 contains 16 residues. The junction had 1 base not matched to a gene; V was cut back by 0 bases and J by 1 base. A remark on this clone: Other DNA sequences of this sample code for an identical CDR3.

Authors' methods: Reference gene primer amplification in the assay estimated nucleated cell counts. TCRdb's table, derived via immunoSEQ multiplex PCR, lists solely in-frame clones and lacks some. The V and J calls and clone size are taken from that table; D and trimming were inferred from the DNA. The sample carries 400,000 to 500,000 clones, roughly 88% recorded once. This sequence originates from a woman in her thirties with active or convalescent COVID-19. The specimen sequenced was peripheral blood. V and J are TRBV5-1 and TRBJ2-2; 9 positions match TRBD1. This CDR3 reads CASSLGTGVNTGELFF. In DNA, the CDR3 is TGCGCCAGCAGCTTGGGGACAGGGGTGAACACCGGGGAGCTGTTTTTT.